This T cell receptor (beta chain) was sequenced for a study of human T cells and chemical hapten exposure. Germline-derived CDR1 and CDR2 are DFQATT and SNEGSKA (reference sequence). This CDR3 has 13 amino acids. Trimming stripped 0 bases from V and 4 bases from J, with 8 bases between. Within the library, unique molecular identifiers were attached to each individual cDNA molecule. TCRdb recomputed calls from the RACE reads with MiXCR, one row per CDR3 protein. The sample holds about 400,000 distinct CDR3 sequences; under 6.5% are singletons and the top ten take under 7%. This clonotype appeared a few times. Time point of the sample: patch test 2, 6 weeks after DPC sensitization. Indicated treatment: therapeutic diphenylcyclopropenone sensitization with weekly scalp DPC.

The input for sequencing was whole blood, taken in connection with sensitization to the hapten diphenylcyclopropenone (DPC). V usage is TRBV20-1 and J usage is TRBJ2-3; D gene unclear. The sequence was collected from a woman in her late teens or twenties with alopecia areata. Some clones in this sample may be carry-over from other donors' samples. The chain's CDR3 is CSARDLWADTQYF. The CDR3 bases are TGCAGTGCTAGAGATCTTTGGGCAGATACGCAGTATTTT.